This TCR beta chain is drawn from a study of T cell changes during pregnancy in multiple sclerosis. The CDR3 is 16 residues long. Losses at the gene ends were 0 bases for V and 0 bases for J; bases not matched to a gene: 5. Looked up from germline, CDR1 is MNHEY and CDR2 is SVGAGI. TCRdb's copy holds only in-frame clones and misses some; the assay was immunoSEQ multiplex PCR. The sample has around 38,000 clones, around 92% seen once; the top ten hold under 6.5%. The starting material was CD8+ T cells from peripheral blood mononuclear cells, obtained in the second trimester of pregnancy. The clonotype comes from a female donor with multiple sclerosis, enrolled in a pregnancy study. The rearrangement links TRBV6-5 to TRBJ2-7, with 7 bases that match TRBD1. The CDR3 nucleotides read TGTGCCAGCAGTTACTCGCCGGACAGGCGCTCCTACGAGCAGTACTTC. It translates to CASSYSPDRRSYEQYF.